The TCR beta chain described here comes from a study of blood T cells in healthy people across ages. Trimming took 0 bases from V and 0 from J, leaving 12 bases between them. The CDR3 runs 17 residues. Germline V gene lookup returns CDR1 LGHNA and CDR2 YNFKEQ. Alongside a J-beta primer mix, a sample-barcoded 5' primer served in a second PCR lasting roughly 7 to 11 cycles. MiXCR, run by TCRdb on the 5' RACE reads, gives a single entry per CDR3 protein. The repertoire includes around 900,000 distinct CDR3 sequences, 45% to 60% of them detected once, and around a fifth sits in the top ten. This TCR was recovered from a woman aged 55-69 years in good health. Sequenced sample: blood. The chain recombines TRBV4-2 with TRBJ2-1; a possible D gene is TRBD2 (7 bases). CDR3 in DNA: TGTGCCAGCAGCCAAGAGGGGGGGACACTCTCCTACAATGAGCAGTTCTTC. Protein: CASSQEGGTLSYNEQFF.